The TCR beta chain described here comes from a study of T-cell memory formation after mild COVID-19. Per the germline V gene, CDR1 is SEHNR and CDR2 is FQNEAQ (reference sequence). After removal of 0 bases from V and 4 bases from J, the junction contained 3 bases not matched to a gene. The CDR3 consists of 15 residues. TCR alpha and TCR beta cDNA libraries carrying sample barcodes and UMIs came from 5'RACE with constant-segment primers. TCRdb processed the 5' RACE reads anew with MiXCR; each CDR3 protein has one entry. The sample contains around 83,000 distinct CDR3 sequences, 25% of which appear only once.

The receptor was isolated from a man aged 18 to 30 who had mild COVID-19 (a few samples of this study predate the infection). Cell type and time point are not known. The rearrangement links TRBV7-9 to TRBJ2-1; 7 bases are shared with TRBD2. The sequenced sample was PBMCs or a T cell subset sorted from them (not recorded which). This chain's CDR3 is CASSLASGVYNEQFF. CDR3 nucleotides: TGTGCCAGCAGCTTAGCGAGCGGGGTATACAATGAGCAGTTCTTC. Looking up the rest from reference TRBV7-9 and TRBJ2-1 gives the full variable domain: DTGVSQNPRHKITKRGQNVTFRCDPISEHNRLYWYRQTLGQGPEFLTYFQNEAQLEKSRLLSDRFSAERPKGSFSTLEIQRTEQGDSAMYLCASSLASGVYNEQFFGPGTRLTVL.